The clone carrying this T cell receptor (beta chain) appeared a few times. These data originate in a study of CD8+ T cells in alopecia areata. The CDR3 consists of 14 residues. Germline V gene lookup returns CDR1 MNHEY and CDR2 SVGAGI. Losses at the gene ends were 4 bases for V and 5 bases for J; bases not matched to a gene: 4. It was cDNA, reverse transcribed from extracted RNA, that served as the sequencing template. Clones were sequenced by immunoSEQ multiplex PCR, and TCRdb holds only the in-frame ones, with some missing. The sample yields about 140,000 clones, around 86% seen once. The treatment is: oral pan-JAK inhibitor, 5-10 mg twice daily. Using a FACSAria, the CD4+ and CD8+ T cells were sorted from the PBMCs.

V and J are TRBV6-5 and TRBJ2-3, with 9 bases aligning to TRBD1. This material consisted of CD8+ T cells sorted from blood, taken at week 4, from a patient treated with tofacitinib. The receptor comes from a human donor with alopecia areata. CDR3 in amino acids: CASSSGQGLDTQYF. The CDR3 bases are TGTGCCAGCAGTTCGGGACAGGGTTTAGATACGCAGTATTTT.